These T cell receptor beta chains were read from a single sample in a study of tumor-infiltrating lymphocytes in primary liver carcinoma. TCRdb reanalysed the multiplex PCR reads using MiXCR and keeps one entry per CDR3 protein. Altogether 48,000 or so distinct CDR3 sequences are present, over 65% being singletons, with the ten largest covering around 30%. The sample consisted of liver tumor tissue from sampling region 3. The source of these receptors is a man aged 40-49 years with primary liver carcinoma and hepatitis B virus infection. Both conserved end residues are part of each CDR3. Fields, in order: clone size, D gene, V gene, J gene, CDR3 protein, CDR3 DNA. D genes are given only for firm matches. Clone size is given for some rows only: seen once, a few or many times, or a class if the clone is expanded.

many	NA	TRBV7-8	TRBJ2-6	CASSVHGGANVLTF	TGTGCCAGCAGCGTCCACGGGGGGGCCAACGTCCTGACTTTC
many	TRBD2	TRBV29-1	TRBJ2-3	CSASGVRTSGRATDTQYF	TGCAGCGCGTCAGGGGTGCGGACTAGCGGGAGGGCCACAGATACGCAGTATTTT
once	NA	TRBV4-1	TRBJ2-2	CASTRSPGIINTGELLF	TGCGCCAGCACCCGATCACCCGGGATAATCAACACCGGGGAGCTGTTATTT
NA	NA	TRBV11-2	TRBJ2-2	CVSSLVGAYTGELSF	TGTGTCAGCAGCTTAGTGGGAGCCTACACCGGGGAGCTGTCTTTT
NA	NA	TRBV7-9	TRBJ1-6	CVSSLATGFRSPLHF	TGCGTCAGCAGCTTAGCCACAGGGTTTCGATCACCCCTCCACTTT
NA	TRBD1	TRBV29-1	TRBJ2-1	CSGLPGQEVYEEFF	TGCAGCGGATTGCCGGGACAGGAGGTGTATGAGGAGTTCTTC
few	NA	TRBV11-2	TRBJ2-1	CASSHSGDRNEQFF	TGTGCCAGCAGTCATAGTGGGGATAGGAATGAGCAGTTCTTC
many	TRBD2	TRBV7-9	TRBJ2-7	CASSRSGSYEQYF	TGTGCCAGCAGCCGTAGCGGGTCCTACGAGCAGTACTTC
once	NA	TRBV30	TRBJ2-7	CAWMRTPHYEQYF	TGTGCCTGGATGCGGACACCCCACTACGAGCAATACTTC
many	TRBD2	TRBV28	TRBJ2-1	CASSLWVASGPNYNEQFF	TGTGCCAGCAGTTTATGGGTGGCTAGCGGGCCGAACTACAATGAGCAGTTCTTC
NA	NA	TRBV7-3	TRBJ1-2	CASSLGGTWGNGYTF	TGTGCCAGCAGCTTAGGAGGGACATGGGGCAATGGCTACACCTTC
NA	NA	TRBV11-2	TRBJ2-7	CVNSLSLGISNEQYF	TGTGTCAACAGCCTATCTCTGGGAATATCCAACGAGCAGTACTTC
few	NA	TRBV18	TRBJ2-7	CASPPRGVVYEQYF	TGTGCCAGCCCACCACGGGGAGTGGTTTACGAGCAGTACTTC
NA	NA	TRBV6-5	TRBJ1-6	CASIADGSDSPLHF	TGTGCCAGCATTGCGGACGGTTCGGACTCACCCCTCCACTTT
many	NA	TRBV18	TRBJ2-3	CASSPPSTDTQYF	TGTGCCAGCTCACCACCCAGCACAGATACGCAGTATTTT
NA	NA	TRBV20-1	TRBJ1-3	CSAATGAGNTIYF	TGCAGTGCCGCGACAGGAGCTGGAAACACCATATATTTT
NA	TRBD1	TRBV5-1	TRBJ2-7	CTSSLGEGRDRPYEQYF	TGCACCAGCAGCCTGGGAGAAGGACGGGACAGACCCTACGAGCAGTACTTC
NA	NA	TRBV6-6	TRBJ1-4	CASSKIRAGVLKKLFF	TGTGCCAGCAGTAAGATCCGGGCAGGGGTGTTGAAAAAATTGTTTTTT
NA	NA	TRBV6-1	TRBJ1-5	CASSVKAGVEPQHF	TGTGCCAGCAGTGTGAAGGCTGGCGTTGAACCCCAGCATTTT
NA	NA	TRBV7-2	TRBJ2-7	CASSPVSHSSAYEQYF	TGTGCCAGCAGCCCCGTCTCGCATTCTTCTGCCTACGAGCAGTACTTC
once	NA	TRBV5-1	TRBJ2-1	CDSSPTGAVNNEQIF	TGCGACAGCAGCCCCACTGGGGCAGTAAACAATGAGCAGATCTTC
NA	TRBD1	TRBV11-1	TRBJ2-7	CASSFDFARTGQPYEQYF	TGTGCCAGCAGCTTCGACTTTGCCAGGACAGGGCAACCCTACGAACAGTACTTC
medium-sized	TRBD1	TRBV11-2	TRBJ1-1	CASSLDRTGEAFF	TGTGCCAGCAGCTTAGATAGGACAGGGGAAGCTTTCTTT
many	TRBD1	TRBV10-3	TRBJ2-2	CAISVGTANTGELFF	TGTGCCATCAGTGTGGGGACAGCGAACACCGGGGAGCTGTTTTTT
NA	NA	TRBV11-2	TRBJ2-2	CTSSLVGRGIGELFF	NA
NA	TRBD1	TRBV12-3/TRBV12-4	TRBJ1-1	CASSPRQGPYTGAFF	TGTGCCAGCAGTCCCCGACAGGGGCCCTACACTGGGGCTTTCTTT
NA	NA	TRBV6-6	TRBJ1-2	CTSSFALLEGYTF	TGTACCAGCAGTTTCGCTCTTTTGGAGGGCTACACCTTC
NA	TRBD2	TRBV29-1	TRBJ2-3	CGVALAGDTGTQYF	TGCGGCGTTGCATTAGCGGGGGACACAGGTACGCAGTATTTT
NA	TRBD1	TRBV6-5	TRBJ1-4	CGSSRQGTNEKLFF	TGTGGCAGCAGCCGACAGGGTACTAATGAAAAACTGTTTTTT
NA	NA	TRBV6-5	TRBJ2-7	CASSYARDPHYEQYF	TGCGCCAGCAGTTACGCGCGGGACCCCCACTACGAGCAGTACTTC
many	NA	TRBV28	TRBJ1-1	CATRVDTEAFF	TGTGCCACCCGGGTGGACACTGAAGCTTTCTTT
NA	NA	TRBV6-6	TRBJ2-5	CASTTGIGKTQYF	TGTGCCAGTACCACAGGGATAGGAAAGACCCAGTACTTC
many	NA	TRBV21-1	TRBJ2-1	CASSCTSGRPNEQFF	TGTGCCAGCAGCTGCACTAGCGGGAGGCCCAATGAGCAGTTCTTC
NA	NA	TRBV6-5	TRBJ2-5	CVSTGLQETQYF	TGTGTCAGCACGGGCCTACAAGAGACCCAGTACTTC
NA	TRBD1	TRBV30	TRBJ1-6	CAWEGQNDPPLHF	TGTGCCTGGGAGGGACAGAATGATCCACCCCTCCACTTT
NA	TRBD1	TRBV6-5	TRBJ2-1	CAVSWQDRGNEQFF	TGTGCCGTCAGTTGGCAGGACAGGGGCAATGAGCAGTTCTTC
NA	NA	TRBV4-1	TRBJ1-3	CASSQAVRGTLRPGNTIYF	TGCGCAAGCAGCCAGGCCGTAAGGGGAACGCTACGGCCTGGAAACACCATATATTTT
NA	NA	TRBV5-4	TRBJ2-2	CASIVKQGKTRELFF	TGTGCCAGCATTGTAAAGCAGGGGAAAACCAGGGAGCTGTTTTTT
NA	NA	TRBV6-1	TRBJ2-7	CTSSYYTYEQYF	TGTACCAGCAGCTACTACACCTACGAGCAGTACTTC
NA	NA	TRBV10-2	TRBJ1-1	CANSYDRVTEAFF	TGCGCCAACAGTTATGACAGAGTCACTGAAGCTTTCTTT
NA	NA	TRBV28	TRBJ2-5	CANSPSTGSGETQYF	TGTGCCAACAGTCCTAGCACAGGGAGCGGAGAGACCCAGTACTTC
NA	TRBD1	TRBV5-4	TRBJ2-5	CASRWDSQETQYF	TGTGCCAGCAGATGGGACAGTCAAGAGACCCAGTACTTC
NA	NA	TRBV7-9	TRBJ2-7	CTSSRAAGGTYEQYF	TGCACCAGCAGTAGAGCAGCGGGTGGGACCTACGAGCAGTACTTC
NA	NA	TRBV11-2	TRBJ2-2	CASSLAGRGTGELFF	TGTGCTAGCAGCTTGGCCGGACGGGGCACCGGGGAGCTGTTTTTT
NA	TRBD1	TRBV11-2	TRBJ2-1	CASSLPGTGLLGEQIF	TGTGCCAGCAGTTTGCCCGGGACAGGGCTCCTGGGTGAGCAGATCTTC
few	NA	TRBV6-1	TRBJ2-2	CASSDKDNDPNTGELFF	TGTGCCAGTAGCGACAAGGATAACGACCCGAACACCGGGGAACTGTTCTTT
many	TRBD1	TRBV7-9	TRBJ2-7	CASTAQGSPYEQYF	TGTGCCAGCACCGCACAGGGGTCCCCCTACGAGCAGTACTTC
NA	NA	TRBV10-3	TRBJ2-2	CATRRPPTGELSF	TGTGCCACCAGAAGGCCCCCCACCGGGGAGCTGTCTTTT
NA	NA	TRBV6-6	TRBJ1-6	CATSCSEGINSHLHF	TGTGCCACCAGTTGCTCGGAGGGGATTAATTCACACCTCCACTTT
many	TRBD1	TRBV28	TRBJ2-3	CASSLPGTESRYF	TGTGCCAGCAGTTTACCCGGGACAGAGTCTCGGTATTTT
NA	NA	TRBV12-3/TRBV12-4	TRBJ2-6	CASSLVEGGYGANVLTF	TGTGCCAGCAGTTTGGTAGAGGGGGGTTATGGGGCCAACGTTCTGACTTTC
NA	NA	TRBV5-6	TRBJ1-3	CAIRWGSGNTIYF	TGTGCCATCCGGTGGGGCTCTGGAAACACCATATATTTT
once	TRBD1	TRBV13	TRBJ1-5	CAGSLNPPTGGDDQPQHF	TGTGCCGGCAGCTTAAACCCCCCTACAGGGGGTGACGATCAGCCCCAGCATTTT
medium-sized	TRBD1	TRBV11-1	TRBJ2-7	CASSADRGLYEQYF	TGTGCCAGCAGCGCGGACAGGGGGCTGTACGAGCAGTACTTC
NA	NA	TRBV10-2	TRBJ2-3	CASTQGFELVQYF	TGCGCCAGCACCCAGGGATTCGAACTAGTCCAATATTTT
many	NA	TRBV7-9	TRBJ2-7	CASSLARDRTYEQYF	TGTGCCAGCAGCTTAGCCCGGGACCGTACCTACGAGCAGTACTTC
NA	TRBD1	TRBV6-6	TRBJ1-4	CASSKGQDSEKLFF	TGTGCGAGCAGTAAGGGACAGGACAGTGAAAAACTGTTTTTT